These T cell receptor beta chains were read from a single sample in a study of CD8 T cells in Susac syndrome. TCRdb re-derived calls from the immunoSEQ multiplex PCR reads in MiXCR, one entry per CDR3 protein. The sample lists roughly 50,000 distinct CDR3 sequences, approximately 93% occurring once. Specimen: CD8+ T cells from PBMCs. Receptors originate from a human donor in good health. The CDR3 runs from the conserved cysteine through the conserved F or W. The D gene is left open where the match is weak. The size of a clone is reported for some rows only, either as once, few or many, or as a class for expanded clones.

TRBD1 once TRBJ1-2 TRBV27 CASSLAGQGALYGYTF TGTGCCAGCAGTTTAGCTGGACAGGGGGCTCTCTATGGCTACACCTTC
TRBD2 . TRBJ2-7 TRBV4-1 CASSSWSGTSAYEQYF TGCGCCAGCAGCTCTTGGTCCGGGACTAGCGCCTACGAGCAGTACTTC
. . TRBJ2-1 TRBV27 CASSRTGFGAYNEQFF TGTGCCAGCAGTCGAACAGGGTTCGGGGCCTACAATGAGCAGTTCTTC
. . TRBJ2-7 TRBV6-5 CASSYSPEAYEQYF TGTGCCAGCAGTTACTCGCCGGAAGCCTACGAGCAGTACTTC
. once TRBJ2-5 TRBV7-9 CASSPRQTPETQYF TGTGCCAGCAGCCCTCGACAGACCCCAGAGACCCAGTACTTC
. . TRBJ2-2 TRBV18 CASSLPGHDYTGELFF TGTGCCAGCTCATTACCGGGACACGACTACACCGGGGAGCTGTTTTTT
. few TRBJ2-3 TRBV5-1 CASSLDGSTDTQYF TGCGCCAGCAGCTTGGATGGGTCCACAGATACGCAGTATTTT
. once TRBJ2-2 TRBV10-2 CASSETTGELFF TGCGCCAGCAGTGAGACGACCGGGGAGCTGTTTTTT
TRBD1 . TRBJ1-5 TRBV7-9 CASSTGTGGRNQPQHF TGTGCCAGCAGCACCGGGACAGGGGGGAGGAATCAGCCCCAGCATTTT
TRBD1 . TRBJ1-2 TRBV3-1 CASSHVQGAFYGYTF TGTGCCAGCAGCCATGTACAGGGGGCATTCTATGGCTACACCTTC
. once TRBJ2-4 TRBV20-1 CSAKGLAKNIQYF TGCAGTGCTAAGGGACTAGCCAAAAACATTCAGTACTTC
. . TRBJ2-3 TRBV30 CAWSVLTDTQYF TGTGCCTGGAGTGTACTAACAGATACGCAGTATTTT
TRBD2 . TRBJ2-3 TRBV6-5 CASSYSLNGRPRGSTDTQYF TGTGCCAGCAGTTACTCTTTGAACGGGAGGCCGCGCGGTAGCACAGATACGCAGTATTTT
. . TRBJ1-5 TRBV5-6 CASSLGDYQPQHF TGTGCCAGCAGCTTAGGGGATTATCAGCCCCAGCATTTT
TRBD1 . TRBJ1-1 TRBV2 CASKDRGTTEAFF TGTGCCAGCAAAGACAGGGGGACCACTGAAGCTTTCTTT
. . TRBJ2-1 TRBV11-2 CASSLFFSDNEQFF TGTGCCAGCAGCTTATTCTTCTCCGACAATGAGCAGTTCTTC
TRBD1 . TRBJ2-7 TRBV5-4 CASSYRDRAYEQYF TGTGCCAGCAGCTACCGGGACAGGGCCTACGAGCAGTACTTC
. . TRBJ2-1 TRBV27 CASGLPIFF TGTGCCAGCGGGCTCCCCATTTTCTTC
. . TRBJ2-7 TRBV20-1 CSASRQYEQYF TGCAGTGCTAGTAGACAGTACGAGCAGTACTTC
TRBD1 once TRBJ2-1 TRBV15 CATSDITGQGTNEQFF TGTGCCACCAGCGACATCACGGGACAGGGGACCAATGAGCAGTTCTTC
TRBD1 . TRBJ1-1 TRBV30 CAYGQGPRAFF TGTGCCTACGGACAGGGACCAAGAGCTTTCTTT
TRBD2 . TRBJ2-5 TRBV12-3/TRBV12-4 CASSLGTSGRGETQYF TGTGCCAGCAGTTTGGGGACTAGCGGGAGGGGAGAGACCCAGTACTTC
. . TRBJ2-1 TRBV2 CASSGQHNEQFF TGTGCCAGCAGTGGACAGCACAATGAGCAGTTCTTC
TRBD2 . TRBJ2-7 TRBV4-1 CASSPLGTSGPSYEQYF TGCGCCAGCAGCCCACTAGGGACTAGCGGGCCCTCCTACGAGCAGTACTTC
. . TRBJ2-7 TRBV28 CASSRSEGPYYEQYF TGTGCCAGCAGTCGGAGCGAAGGACCTTACTACGAGCAGTACTTC
. . TRBJ1-1 TRBV7-9 CASSLVTEAFF TGTGCCAGCAGCTTAGTTACTGAAGCTTTCTTT
TRBD2 . TRBJ2-7 TRBV11-2 CASSSITSGSYYEQYF TGTGCCAGCAGCTCTATAACTAGCGGGAGTTACTACGAGCAGTACTTC
TRBD2 . TRBJ2-3 TRBV7-8 CASSLPSGSSTDTQYF TGTGCCAGCAGCTTGCCTAGCGGTTCTAGCACAGATACGCAGTATTTT
. once TRBJ2-7 TRBV28 CASSLYRVPYEQYF TGTGCCAGCAGCCTGTACAGGGTTCCCTACGAGCAGTACTTC
TRBD2 . TRBJ2-1 TRBV27 CASSPNLAGVSEQFF TGTGCCAGCAGTCCTAATCTAGCGGGAGTTAGTGAGCAGTTCTTC
. . TRBJ2-7 TRBV4-1 CASSQRINEQYF TGCGCCAGCAGCCAAAGAATCAACGAGCAGTACTTC
TRBD1 . TRBJ1-1 TRBV7-9 CASSTRGGLNTEAFF TGTGCCAGCAGCACCAGGGGGGGACTGAACACTGAAGCTTTCTTT
. . TRBJ2-1 TRBV20-1 CSLYSGAGYNEQFF TGCAGCTTATATAGCGGAGCCGGGTACAATGAGCAGTTCTTC
. once TRBJ2-1 TRBV7-9 CASSTGAF TGTGCCAGCAGCACGGGAGCCTTC
. . TRBJ1-1 TRBV29-1 CSVDRGENTEAFF TGCAGCGTTGACAGGGGTGAGAACACTGAAGCTTTCTTT
. . TRBJ2-7 TRBV7-9 CASSSGGLTYEQYF TGTGCCAGCAGCTCCGGGGGCCTCACCTACGAGCAGTACTTC
. . TRBJ2-2 TRBV12-5 CASGPDGNTGELFF TGTGCTAGTGGCCCGGACGGAAACACCGGGGAGCTGTTTTTT
. . TRBJ2-7 TRBV20-1 CSAEPRGSEGYEQYF TGCAGTGCTGAACCCCGAGGGAGCGAGGGCTACGAGCAGTACTTC
. . TRBJ2-1 TRBV6-5 CASSYSETGLNEQFF TGTGCCAGCAGTTACTCGGAGACTGGCCTCAATGAGCAGTTCTTC
. few TRBJ2-7 TRBV7-9 CASSLPGGYEQYF TGTGCCAGCAGCTTGCCAGGAGGATACGAGCAGTACTTC
TRBD2 . TRBJ2-1 TRBV19 CASSIAFGGRDEQFF TGTGCCAGTAGTATAGCCTTTGGCGGGAGAGATGAGCAGTTCTTC
. . TRBJ2-1 TRBV19 CASSIDLALSSYNEQFF TGTGCCAGTAGTATAGATCTAGCGTTGAGCTCCTACAATGAGCAGTTCTTC
. . TRBJ2-7 TRBV5-1 CASSSRQASYEQYF TGCGCCAGCAGCTCTCGACAGGCCTCCTACGAGCAGTACTTC
TRBD1 . TRBJ1-1 TRBV7-9 CASSFPGQEGEAFF TGTGCCAGCAGCTTCCCGGGACAGGAAGGTGAAGCTTTCTTT
TRBD1 . TRBJ1-1 TRBV3-1 CASSHGGGMNTEAFF TGTGCCAGCAGCCACGGAGGGGGCATGAACACTGAAGCTTTCTTT
. . TRBJ1-1 TRBV4-1 CASSLGGAATEAFF TGCGCCAGCAGCCTCGGAGGGGCCGCCACTGAAGCTTTCTTT
TRBD2 . TRBJ2-1 TRBV5-1 CASSFLESGSYNEQFF TGCGCCAGCAGCTTTTTGGAAAGCGGGAGTTACAATGAGCAGTTCTTC
. . TRBJ1-5 TRBV11-2 CASSPSPAGNQPQHF TGTGCCAGCAGCCCAAGTCCAGCGGGCAATCAGCCCCAGCATTTT
. . TRBJ1-1 TRBV29-1 CSVMTLNTEAFF TGCAGCGTTATGACATTGAACACTGAAGCTTTCTTT
TRBD2 . TRBJ2-5 TRBV28 CASSSLAGVETQYF TGTGCCAGCAGTTCCCTCGCGGGAGTGGAGACCCAGTACTTC
TRBD1 . TRBJ2-7 TRBV9 CASSVGQGLEQYF TGTGCCAGCAGCGTAGGACAGGGTCTCGAGCAGTACTTC
. . TRBJ2-2 TRBV14 CASSQEWAPPGELFF TGTGCCAGCAGCCAAGAATGGGCCCCCCCCGGGGAGCTGTTTTTT
. . TRBJ2-7 TRBV5-1 CASSLDAGTYEQYF TGCGCCAGCAGCTTGGACGCGGGAACCTACGAGCAGTACTTC
. few TRBJ2-5 TRBV6-1 CASSPSGPQETQYF TGTGCCAGCAGCCCCTCCGGACCGCAAGAGACCCAGTACTTC
TRBD1 . TRBJ2-7 TRBV20-1 CSATGQDRTYEQYF TGCAGTGCCACCGGACAGGATCGCACCTACGAGCAGTACTTC
TRBD1 . TRBJ2-1 TRBV6-2/TRBV6-3 CASSWDSSYNEQFF TGTGCCAGCAGTTGGGACAGCTCCTACAATGAGCAGTTCTTC
TRBD1 . TRBJ1-4 TRBV20-1 CSARDRLNEKLFF TGCAGTGCTAGGGACAGGCTTAATGAAAAACTGTTTTTT
TRBD2 . TRBJ2-7 TRBV13 CASSTLAGGPRGEQYF TGTGCCAGCAGCACCCTAGCGGGAGGGCCTCGGGGAGAGCAGTACTTC
. . TRBJ1-1 TRBV25-1 CASSDWGEATEAFF TGTGCCAGCAGTGATTGGGGTGAGGCCACTGAAGCTTTCTTT
. . TRBJ2-1 TRBV2 CASSDIFQFF TGTGCCAGCAGTGACATTTTCCAGTTCTTC